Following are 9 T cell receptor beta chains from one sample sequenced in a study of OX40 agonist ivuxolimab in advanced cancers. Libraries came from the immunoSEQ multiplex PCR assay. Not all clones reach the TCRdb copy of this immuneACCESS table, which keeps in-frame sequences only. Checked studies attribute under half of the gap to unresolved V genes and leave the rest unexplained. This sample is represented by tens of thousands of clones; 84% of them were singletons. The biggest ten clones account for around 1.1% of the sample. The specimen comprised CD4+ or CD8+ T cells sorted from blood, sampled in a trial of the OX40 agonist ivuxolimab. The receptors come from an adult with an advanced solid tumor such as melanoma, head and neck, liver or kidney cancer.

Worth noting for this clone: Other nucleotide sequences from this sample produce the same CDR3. The CDR3 loop is CASSSPRLDNNNYGYTF. The CDR3 region has the DNA TGCGCCAGCAGCTCTCCGAGGCTTGACAACAATAACTATGGCTACACCTTC. V usage is TRBV5-1 and J usage is TRBJ1-2; D gene uncertain. Trimming cost V 3 bases and J 1 base, with 19 bases left between them. The CDR3 runs to 17 residues. From germline, CDR1 is SGHRS and CDR2 YFSETQ.

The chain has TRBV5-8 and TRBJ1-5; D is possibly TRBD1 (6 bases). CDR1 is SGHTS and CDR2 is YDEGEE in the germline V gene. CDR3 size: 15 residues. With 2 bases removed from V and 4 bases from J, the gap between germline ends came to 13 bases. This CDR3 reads CASSLGGAGNQPQHF. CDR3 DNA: TGTGCCAGCAGCTTAGGGGGGGCCGGGAATCAGCCCCAGCATTTT.

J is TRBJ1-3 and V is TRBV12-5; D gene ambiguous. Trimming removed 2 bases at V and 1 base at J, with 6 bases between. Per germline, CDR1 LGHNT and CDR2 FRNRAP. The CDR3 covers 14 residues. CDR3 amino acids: CASGLKTSGNTIYF. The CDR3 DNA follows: TGTGCTAGTGGTTTGAAAACTTCTGGAAACACCATATATTTT.

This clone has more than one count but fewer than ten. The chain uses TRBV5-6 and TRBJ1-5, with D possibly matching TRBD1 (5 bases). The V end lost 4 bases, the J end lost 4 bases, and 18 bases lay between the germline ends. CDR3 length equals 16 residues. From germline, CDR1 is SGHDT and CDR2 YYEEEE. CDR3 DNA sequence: TGTGCCAGCAGCGGAGGTCAGGGTTCCCTTAATCAGCCCCAGCATTTT. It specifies CASSGGQGSLNQPQHF. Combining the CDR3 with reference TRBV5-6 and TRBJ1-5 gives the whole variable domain DAGVTQSPTHLIKTRGQQVTLRCSPKSGHDTVSWYQQALGQGPQFIFQYYEEEERQRGNFPDRFSGHQFPNYSSELNVNALLLGDSALYLCASSGGQGSLNQPQHFGDGTRLSIL.

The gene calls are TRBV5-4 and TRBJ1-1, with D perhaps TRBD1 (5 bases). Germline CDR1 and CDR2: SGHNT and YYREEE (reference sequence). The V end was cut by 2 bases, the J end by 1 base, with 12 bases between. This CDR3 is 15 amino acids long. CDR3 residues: CASSFSSTANTEAFF. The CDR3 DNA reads TGTGCCAGCAGCTTTTCTTCGACAGCGAACACTGAAGCTTTCTTT.

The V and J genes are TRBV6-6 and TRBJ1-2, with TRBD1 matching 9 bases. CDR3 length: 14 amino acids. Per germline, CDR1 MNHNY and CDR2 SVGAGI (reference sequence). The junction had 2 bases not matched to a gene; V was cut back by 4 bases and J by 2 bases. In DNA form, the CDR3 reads TGTGCCAGCAGTTTCGGACAGGGGAACTATGGCTACACCTTC. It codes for CASSFGQGNYGYTF.

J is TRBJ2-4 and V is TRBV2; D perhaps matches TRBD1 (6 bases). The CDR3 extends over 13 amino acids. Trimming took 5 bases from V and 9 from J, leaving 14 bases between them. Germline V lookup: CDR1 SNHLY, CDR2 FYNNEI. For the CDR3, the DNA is TGTGCCAGCAGTCCCAGGGGCCTAGGCATTCAGTACTTC. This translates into CASSPRGLGIQYF.

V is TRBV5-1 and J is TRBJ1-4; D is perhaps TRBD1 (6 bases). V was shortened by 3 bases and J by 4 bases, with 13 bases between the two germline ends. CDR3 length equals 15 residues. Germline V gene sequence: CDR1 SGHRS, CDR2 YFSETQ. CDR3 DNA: TGCGCCAGCAGCTCCTCGGACAGCTTTAATGAAAAACTGTTTTTT. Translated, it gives CASSSSDSFNEKLFF.

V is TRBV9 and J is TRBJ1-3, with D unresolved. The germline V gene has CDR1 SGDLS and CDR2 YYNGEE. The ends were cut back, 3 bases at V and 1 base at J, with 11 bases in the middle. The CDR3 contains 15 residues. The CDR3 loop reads CASSGPRISGNTIYF. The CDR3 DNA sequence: TGTGCCAGCAGCGGACCTAGGATTTCTGGAAACACCATATATTTT.